This entry lists 20 T cell receptor beta chains sequenced from one sample in a study of T cells after yellow fever vaccination. Each CDR3 protein is one row after TCRdb ran MiXCR on the 5' RACE reads. The data show about 58,000 distinct CDR3 sequences, about 5.6% seen once. Sequencing used PBMCs, either bulk or a sorted T-cell subset (CD4+, CD8+, memory, or dextramer-sorted; not recorded which), obtained on the day of the yellow fever booster vaccination. All receptors come from a man aged 18 to 30 who received the YFV17D yellow fever vaccine.

This clonotype was recorded a few times. J is TRBJ2-7 and V is TRBV7-2, with D possibly matching TRBD2 (5 bases). Germline CDR1 reads SGHTA; CDR2 reads FQGNSA. The CDR3 runs 16 residues. The germline V and J ends were trimmed by 5 bases and 2 bases, with 19 bases remaining between them. The chain's CDR3 is CASSHRWPLTTYEQYF. The CDR3 DNA reads as TGTGCCAGCAGCCATAGGTGGCCACTGACTACCTACGAGCAGTACTTC.

At least ten counts were recorded for this clonotype. Written as DNA, the CDR3 is TGCAGTGCCCCTACTTCTGCGTGGGCTTTCTTT. This codes for CSAPTSAWAFF. The chain is built from TRBV20-1 and TRBJ1-1; D gene unclear. This CDR3 contains 11 residues. Per the germline V gene, CDR1 is DFQATT and CDR2 is SNEGSKA (reference sequence). Trimming cost V 6 bases and J 11 bases, with 16 bases left between them.

The V and J genes are TRBV6-5 and TRBJ1-1; D perhaps matches TRBD1 (6 bases). The V end was cut by 10 bases, the J end by 1 base, with 13 bases between. The CDR3 spans 13 residues. From germline, CDR1 is MNHEY and CDR2 SVGAGI. The CDR3, as DNA: TGTGCCATAAAACAGGGACCGAACACTGAAGCTTTCTTT. Translating gives CAIKQGPNTEAFF.

This clonotype was detected ten times or more. The CDR3 bases are TGTGCCAGCAGTTTATCTTCAGCCGCCACAGATACGCAGTATTTT. Translated, it gives CASSLSSAATDTQYF. V gene TRBV27 combines with J gene TRBJ2-3, with D unresolved. Germline V lookup: CDR1 MNHEY, CDR2 SMNVEV (reference sequence). V was clipped by 0 bases and J by 2 bases, with 9 bases between them. CDR3 length equals 15 residues.

This clonotype was recorded a few times. The chain uses TRBV6-1 and TRBJ2-3; TRBD1 matches at 10 bases. With 3 bases clipped from V and 0 bases from J, the junction kept 9 bases outside the gene matches. The CDR3 sequence is 18 residues long. CDR1 is MNHNS and CDR2 is SASEGT in the germline V gene. DNA of the CDR3: TGTGCCAGCAGTGACCGGGACAGGGGCCGCCTTAGCACAGATACGCAGTATTTT. Its translation is CASSDRDRGRLSTDTQYF.

Only a few counts were recorded for this clonotype. This chain connects TRBV25-1 to TRBJ1-6; D is unclear. This CDR3 region has 12 residues. In germline, CDR1 is MGHDK, CDR2 SYGVNS. Trimming cost V 2 bases and J 9 bases, with 5 bases left between them. CDR3 DNA: TGTGCCAGCAGTGAAGTCTTTTCACCCCTCCACTTT. Translated: CASSEVFSPLHF.

In its sample, this clonotype was seen a few times. The CDR3 sequence is CSARGGLRGGYTF. The CDR3 DNA follows: TGCAGTGCTAGGGGGGGGCTAAGGGGTGGCTACACCTTC. The J gene is TRBJ1-2, the V gene TRBV20-1; tentative D call: TRBD1 (6 bases). V lost 3 bases to trimming and J lost 7 bases, with 15 bases between them. CDR3 length: 13 amino acids. CDR1 DFQATT and CDR2 SNEGSKA come from the germline V gene (reference sequence).

This clonotype was counted ten times or more. The J gene is TRBJ2-7, the V gene TRBV7-9; 8 bases agree with TRBD1. The CDR3 extends over 15 amino acids. The ends lost 6 bases at V and 5 bases at J; junction bases unmatched: 12. CDR1 is SEHNR and CDR2 is FQNEAQ in the germline V gene (reference sequence). CDR3 DNA: TGTGCCAGCAGTGGACAGGGTACGTTTGCCGACGAGCAGTACTTC. Translation gives CASSGQGTFADEQYF.

This rearrangement joins TRBV30 to TRBJ2-7; D call uncertain. Germline assignment: CDR1 GTSNPN and CDR2 SVGIG (reference sequence). This CDR3 has 11 residues. Trimming removed 0 bases from V and 3 bases from J, with 3 bases in between. The CDR3 bases are TGTGCCTGGAGTGTACTCTACGAGCAGTACTTC. The encoded protein is CAWSVLYEQYF.

The genes are TRBV5-4 and TRBJ2-5, with 9 bases matching TRBD1. Trimming cost V 1 base and J 5 bases; bases outside gene matches: 3. From germline, CDR1 is SGHNT and CDR2 YYREEE (reference sequence). This CDR3 comprises 14 residues. The CDR3, as DNA: TGTGCCAGCAGCTTGACAGGGGGCATGGAGACCCAGTACTTC. It encodes CASSLTGGMETQYF.

This clonotype was seen at least ten times. The chain recombines TRBV6-5 with TRBJ2-2; a weak D match, TRBD2 (5 bases). V lost 4 bases to trimming and J lost 6 bases, with 15 bases between them. Germline V gene lookup returns CDR1 MNHEY and CDR2 SVGAGI. The CDR3 has 15 residues. CDR3 region: CASSSTSGMAGELFF. CDR3 DNA: TGTGCCAGCAGTTCCACCTCCGGGATGGCCGGGGAGCTGTTTTTT.

This clonotype appeared a few times. This chain links TRBV6-1 with TRBJ2-2; 8 positions agree with TRBD2. There are 15 residues in the CDR3. The V and J ends lost 2 bases and 8 bases, in that order; junction bases with no gene match: 7. Germline CDR1 MNHNS, CDR2 SASEGT. Here the CDR3 reads CASSERAGAWGELFF. CDR3 nucleotide sequence: TGTGCCAGCAGTGAACGAGCGGGGGCGTGGGGGGAGCTGTTTTTT.

This clonotype has just a few counts. The chain is built from TRBV7-8 and TRBJ1-1; D is unresolved. There are 13 residues in the CDR3. The germline V gene has CDR1 SGHVS and CDR2 FQNEAQ. V lost 4 bases, J lost 1 base, and 7 bases lay in between. In DNA form, the CDR3 reads TGTGCCAGCAGCTCTCGGGGGAACACTGAAGCTTTCTTT. Protein sequence: CASSSRGNTEAFF.

A few counts support this clonotype. The rearrangement uses TRBV27 and TRBJ2-3; 9 bases are a match to TRBD2. Germline V gene sequence: CDR1 MNHEY, CDR2 SMNVEV (reference sequence). This CDR3 is 15 amino acids long. The junction had 3 bases not matched to a gene; V was cut back by 3 bases and J by 2 bases. CDR3 amino acids: CASSLRGGATDTQYF. The CDR3 DNA follows: TGTGCCAGCAGTTTGCGGGGGGGAGCCACAGATACGCAGTATTTT.

Many counts were recorded for this clonotype. A read error may produce the germline difference seen at one junction end. The chain couples TRBV7-7 to TRBJ2-1, with TRBD1 as a possible D gene (6 bases). The germline gives CDR1 SSHAT, CDR2 FNYEAQ (reference sequence). The CDR3 extends over 15 amino acids. The CDR3 DNA follows: TGTGCTAGCAGCCCTCAGGGGAGCTCCTACAATGAGCAGTTCTTC. It yields the protein CASSPQGSSYNEQFF.

This clonotype was recorded many times. This sequence joins TRBV5-1 and TRBJ2-1, with D perhaps TRBD1 (5 bases). V was cut by 6 bases and J by 7 bases, with 17 bases left in between. This CDR3 is built from 14 residues. CDR1 and CDR2 from the germline V gene are SGHRS and YFSETQ. In DNA, the CDR3 is TGCGCCAGCACTCCCGCCAGGGATTTAAATGAGCAGTTCTTC. Translating gives CASTPARDLNEQFF. The complete variable domain, with remaining parts taken from reference TRBV5-1 and TRBJ2-1, reads KAGVTQTPRYLIKTRGQQVTLSCSPISGHRSVSWYQQTPGQGLQFLFEYFSETQRNKGNFPGRFSGRQFSNSRSEMNVSTLELGDSALYLCASTPARDLNEQFFGPGTRLTVL.

This clonotype was detected only a few times. The chain combines TRBV14 with TRBJ2-7, with D perhaps matching TRBD1 (5 bases). CDR3 length equals 14 residues. From germline, CDR1 is SGHDN and CDR2 FVKESK. The ends were cut back, 0 bases at V and 3 bases at J, with 9 bases in the middle. The CDR3 region has the DNA TGTGCCAGCAGCCAAGAGGCAGGGTACTACGAGCAGTACGTC. It translates to CASSQEAGYYEQYV.

This clonotype was seen ten or more times. The chain joins TRBV7-6 to TRBJ2-3; 7 bases are a match to TRBD2. The CDR3 totals 17 residues. CDR1 is SGHVS, CDR2 FNYEAQ, per germline. Trimming took 0 bases from V and 0 from J; bases not matched to a gene: 6. CDR3 loop: CASSLAEWGGSTDTQYF. CDR3 sequence (DNA): TGTGCCAGCAGCTTAGCGGAATGGGGGGGGAGCACAGATACGCAGTATTTT. Full variable domain (remainder filled in from reference TRBV7-6 and TRBJ2-3): GAGVSQSPRYKVTKRGQDVALRCDPISGHVSLYWYRQALGQGPEFLTYFNYEAQQDKSGLPNDRFSAERPEGSISTLTIQRTEQRDSAMYRCASSLAEWGGSTDTQYFGPGTRLTVL.

This clonotype was observed a handful of times. The chain is built from TRBV5-1 and TRBJ1-4; 9 nucleotides agree with TRBD1. This CDR3 is 15 amino acids long. CDR1 SGHRS and CDR2 YFSETQ come from the germline V gene. V was clipped by 2 bases and J by 6 bases; unmatched bases: 5. CDR3 DNA: TGCGCCAGCAGCTTACGGACAGGGGACGATGAAAAACTGTTTTTT. This codes for CASSLRTGDDEKLFF.

This clonotype was observed many times. The rearrangement links TRBV6-1 to TRBJ1-2, with TRBD1 matching 7 bases. After removal of 5 bases from V and 8 bases from J, the junction contained 14 bases not matched to a gene. CDR1 is MNHNS and CDR2 is SASEGT in the germline V gene. The CDR3 runs 15 residues. The chain's CDR3 is CASSRMDRLKEGYTF. The CDR3 nucleotides are TGTGCCAGCAGTCGGATGGACAGGTTAAAGGAAGGCTACACCTTC.